These T cell receptor beta chains were read from a single sample in a study of T-cell reconstitution after alpha-beta-depleted transplantation in children. One entry per CDR3 protein results from TCRdb running MiXCR on the PCR reads. The table shows fewer than 550,000 distinct CDR3 sequences, with more than 9.5% occurring only once. The sample consisted of PBMCs, mostly from graft donor cells, taken 180 days after TCRalphabeta/CD19-depleted stem cell transplant. The receptors derive from a female patient aged 2 to 10 who had a stem cell transplant for aplastic anemia, so the T cells may come from the graft donor. The CDR3 runs from the conserved cysteine through the conserved F or W. A D gene is named only where the DNA matches it firmly. The size field is filled for only some rows; it gives once, few, many or a size class.

J | V | D | size | length | DNA | CDR3
TRBJ2-1 | TRBV12-3/TRBV12-4 | - | - | 13 | TGTGCCAGCAGTTATAGGCCAAACAATGAGCAGTTCTTC | CASSYRPNNEQFF
TRBJ1-2 | TRBV7-9 | - | - | 14 | TGTGCCAGCAGCGATGCCGCCCCGAGGGATGGCTACACCTTC | CASSDAAPRDGYTF
TRBJ2-3 | TRBV29-1 | - | - | 10 | TGCAGCGTTTTCACCCATACGCAGTATTTT | CSVFTHTQYF
TRBJ2-2 | TRBV20-1 | TRBD2 | - | 17 | TGCAGTGCTAGGGGGCCGACTAGCGGGAGCCGCACCGGGGAGCTGTTTTTT | CSARGPTSGSRTGELFF
TRBJ2-7 | TRBV20-1 | - | few | 12 | TGCAGCGTCGGACAGACAAGCTACGAGCAGTACTTC | CSVGQTSYEQYF
TRBJ2-3 | TRBV3-1 | - | few | 12 | TGTGCCAGCAGCCAAGTCTGGGATACGCAGTATTTT | CASSQVWDTQYF
TRBJ1-5 | TRBV28 | - | few | 14 | TGTGCCAGCAGTTTCCGCAGGGACAATCAGCCCCAGCATTTT | CASSFRRDNQPQHF
TRBJ1-1 | TRBV24-1 | - | many | 12 | TGTGCCACCAGTGATGGAATGTCTGAAGCTTTCTTT | CATSDGMSEAFF
TRBJ1-4 | TRBV28 | - | few | 15 | TGTGCCAGCAGTTTTCCAATCGGGCTGGTTGAAAAACTGTTTTTT | CASSFPIGLVEKLFF
TRBJ2-7 | TRBV27 | TRBD1 | few | 16 | TGTGCCAGCAGTGGCCAAGGGGGCCTTAGCTCCTACGAGCAGTACTTC | CASSGQGGLSSYEQYF
TRBJ2-5 | TRBV20-1 | - | few | 15 | TGCAGTGCTAGAACGGCCCTGGCGGACCGGGAGACCCAGTACTTC | CSARTALADRETQYF
TRBJ2-5 | TRBV5-1 | - | many | 14 | TGCGCCAGCAGCATCGGACACCGACAAGAGACCCAGTACTTC | CASSIGHRQETQYF
TRBJ1-2 | TRBV6-1 | - | many | 13 | TGTGCCAGCAGAACCGCCGGGAGCGGTGGCTACACCTTC | CASRTAGSGGYTF
TRBJ1-1 | TRBV5-1 | - | many | 13 | TGCGCCAGCAGCCTGACAGGACTCGCTGAAGCTTTCTTT | CASSLTGLAEAFF
TRBJ1-1 | TRBV12-3/TRBV12-4 | - | few | 13 | TGTGCCAGCACCCGGACGGCGAACACTGAAGCTTTCTTT | CASTRTANTEAFF
TRBJ2-2 | TRBV12-3/TRBV12-4 | - | - | 17 | TGTGCCAGCAGTTTCTCGACCAGGACGGTATACACCGGGGAGCTGTTTTTT | CASSFSTRTVYTGELFF
TRBJ1-1 | TRBV12-3/TRBV12-4 | TRBD1 | - | 16 | TGTGCCAGCAGTTTGGGGACAGGCCCTCTTAACACTGAAGCTTTCTTT | CASSLGTGPLNTEAFF
TRBJ2-1 | TRBV7-3 | TRBD2 | - | 17 | TGTGCCAGCAGCCCAACGACTGGGCTAGCGGGGGGGGGTGAGCAGTTCTTC | CASSPTTGLAGGGEQFF
TRBJ2-4 | TRBV7-2 | TRBD2 | few | 12 | TGTGCCAGCAGCTTGGGACTAGCGGGACAGTACTTC | CASSLGLAGQYF
TRBJ2-1 | TRBV2 | - | - | 14 | TGTGCCATTTCGAGGGCGGCCCGCTGGAATGAGCAGTTCTTC | CAISRAARWNEQFF
TRBJ2-3 | TRBV5-1 | - | few | 13 | TGCGCCAGCAGCTCACAGGCCCCAGATACGCAGTATTTT | CASSSQAPDTQYF
TRBJ1-1 | TRBV28 | - | - | 15 | TGTGCCAGCAGCTCTCTAGACGGGAGGGGGACTGAAGCTTTCTTT | CASSSLDGRGTEAFF
TRBJ2-2 | TRBV14 | - | many | 14 | TGTGCCAGCAGCCAATCAGCGAACACCGGGGAGCTGTTTTTT | CASSQSANTGELFF
TRBJ2-2 | TRBV11-2 | - | - | 16 | TGTGCCAGCCCCCCCGGGGCGGGTGCCACCACCGGGGAGCTGTTTTTT | CASPPGAGATTGELFF